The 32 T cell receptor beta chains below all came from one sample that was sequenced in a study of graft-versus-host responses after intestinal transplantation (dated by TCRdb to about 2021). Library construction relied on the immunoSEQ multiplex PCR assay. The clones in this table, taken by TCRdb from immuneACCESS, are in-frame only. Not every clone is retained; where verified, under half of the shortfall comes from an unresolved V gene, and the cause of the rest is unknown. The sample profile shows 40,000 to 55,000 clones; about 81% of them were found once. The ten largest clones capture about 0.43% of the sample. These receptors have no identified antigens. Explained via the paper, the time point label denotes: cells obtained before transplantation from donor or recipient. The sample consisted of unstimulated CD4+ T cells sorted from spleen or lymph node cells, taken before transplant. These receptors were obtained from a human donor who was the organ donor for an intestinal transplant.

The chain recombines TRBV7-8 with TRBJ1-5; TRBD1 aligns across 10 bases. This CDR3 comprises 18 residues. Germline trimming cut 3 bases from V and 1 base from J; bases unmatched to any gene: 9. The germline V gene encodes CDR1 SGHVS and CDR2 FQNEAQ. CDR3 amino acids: CASSLAVTGGPSNQPQHF. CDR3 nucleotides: TGTGCCAGCAGCTTGGCTGTGACAGGGGGCCCCAGCAATCAGCCCCAGCATTTT. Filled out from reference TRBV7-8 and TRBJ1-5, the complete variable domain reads GAGVSQSPRYKVAKRGQDVALRCDPISGHVSLFWYQQALGQGPEFLTYFQNEAQLDKSGLPSDRFFAERPEGSVSTLKIQRTQQEDSAVYLCASSLAVTGGPSNQPQHFGDGTRLSIL.

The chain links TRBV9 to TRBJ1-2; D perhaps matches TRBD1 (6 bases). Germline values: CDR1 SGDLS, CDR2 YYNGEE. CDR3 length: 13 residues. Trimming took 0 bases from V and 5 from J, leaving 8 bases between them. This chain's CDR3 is CASSVDQGYGYTF. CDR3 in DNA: TGTGCCAGCAGCGTAGACCAGGGGTATGGCTACACCTTC.

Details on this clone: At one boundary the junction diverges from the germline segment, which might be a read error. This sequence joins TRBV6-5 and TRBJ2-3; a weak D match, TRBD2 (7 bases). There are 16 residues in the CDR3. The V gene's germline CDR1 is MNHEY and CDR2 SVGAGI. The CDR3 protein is CASSYLGGGSTGTQYF. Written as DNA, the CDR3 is TGTGCCAGCAGTTATCTTGGGGGGGGCAGCACAGGTACGCAGTATTTT.

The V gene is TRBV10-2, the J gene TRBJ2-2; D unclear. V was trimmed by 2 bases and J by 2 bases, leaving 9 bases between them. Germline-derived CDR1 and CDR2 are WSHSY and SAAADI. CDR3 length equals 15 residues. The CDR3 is CASSEPPINTGELFF. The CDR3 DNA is TGCGCCAGCAGTGAGCCCCCGATTAACACCGGGGAGCTGTTTTTT.

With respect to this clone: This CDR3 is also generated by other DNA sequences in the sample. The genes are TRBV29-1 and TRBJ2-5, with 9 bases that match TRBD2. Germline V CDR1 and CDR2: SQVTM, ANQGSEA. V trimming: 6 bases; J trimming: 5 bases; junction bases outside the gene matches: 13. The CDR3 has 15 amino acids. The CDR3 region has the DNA TGCAGCGTGGTGCCTGCGGGGGGGGCGGGGGAGACCCAGTACTTC. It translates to CSVVPAGGAGETQYF.

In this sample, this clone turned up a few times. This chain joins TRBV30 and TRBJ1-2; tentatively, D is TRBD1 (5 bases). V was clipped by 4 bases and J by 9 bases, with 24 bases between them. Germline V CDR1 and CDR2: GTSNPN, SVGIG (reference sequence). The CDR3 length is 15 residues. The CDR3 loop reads CAWTLAGGSRASYTF. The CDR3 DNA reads TGTGCCTGGACTCTCGCGGGGGGGTCGAGGGCCAGCTACACCTTC.

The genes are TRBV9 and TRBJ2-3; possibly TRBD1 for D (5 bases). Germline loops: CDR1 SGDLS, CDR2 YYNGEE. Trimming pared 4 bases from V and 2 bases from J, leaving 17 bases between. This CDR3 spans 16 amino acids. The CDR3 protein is CASSHQLGRDTDTQYF. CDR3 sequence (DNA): TGTGCCAGCAGCCACCAATTGGGGCGCGACACAGATACGCAGTATTTT. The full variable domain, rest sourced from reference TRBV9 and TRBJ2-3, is DSGVTQTPKHLITATGQRVTLRCSPRSGDLSVYWYQQSLDQGLQFLIQYYNGEERAKGNILERFSAQQFPDLHSELNLSSLELGDSALYFCASSHQLGRDTDTQYFGPGTRLTVL.

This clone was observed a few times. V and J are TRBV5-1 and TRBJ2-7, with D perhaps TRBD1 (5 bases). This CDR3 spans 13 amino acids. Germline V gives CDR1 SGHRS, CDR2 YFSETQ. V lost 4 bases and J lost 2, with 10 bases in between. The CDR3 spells CASSAQGTYEQYF. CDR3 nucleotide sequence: TGCGCCAGCAGCGCCCAGGGAACCTACGAGCAGTACTTC.

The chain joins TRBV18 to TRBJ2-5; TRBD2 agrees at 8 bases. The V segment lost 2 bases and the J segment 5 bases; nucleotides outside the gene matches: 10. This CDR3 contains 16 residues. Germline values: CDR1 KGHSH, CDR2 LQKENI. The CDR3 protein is CASSPGARGGRETQYF. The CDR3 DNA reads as TGTGCCAGCTCACCAGGGGCCCGGGGGGGCCGGGAGACCCAGTACTTC.

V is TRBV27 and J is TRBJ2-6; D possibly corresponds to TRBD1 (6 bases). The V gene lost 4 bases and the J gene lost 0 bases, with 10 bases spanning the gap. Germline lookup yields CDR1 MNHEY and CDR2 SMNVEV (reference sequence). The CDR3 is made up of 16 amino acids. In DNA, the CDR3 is TGTGCCAGCAGTTCCCCGACAGGCTCTGGGGCCAACGTCCTGACTTTC. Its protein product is CASSSPTGSGANVLTF.

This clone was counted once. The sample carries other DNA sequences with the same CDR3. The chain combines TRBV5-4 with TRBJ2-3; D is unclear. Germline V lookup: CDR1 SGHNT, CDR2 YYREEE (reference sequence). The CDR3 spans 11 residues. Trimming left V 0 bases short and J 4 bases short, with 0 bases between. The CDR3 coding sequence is TGTGCCAGCAGCTTGGCAGATACGCAGTATTTT. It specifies CASSLADTQYF.

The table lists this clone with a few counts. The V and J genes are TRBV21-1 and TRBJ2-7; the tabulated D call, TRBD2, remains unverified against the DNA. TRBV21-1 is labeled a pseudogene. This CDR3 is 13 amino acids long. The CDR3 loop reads CASSTSGSYEQYF. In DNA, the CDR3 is TGTGCCAGCAGCACTAGCGGGAGTTACGAGCAGTACTTC.

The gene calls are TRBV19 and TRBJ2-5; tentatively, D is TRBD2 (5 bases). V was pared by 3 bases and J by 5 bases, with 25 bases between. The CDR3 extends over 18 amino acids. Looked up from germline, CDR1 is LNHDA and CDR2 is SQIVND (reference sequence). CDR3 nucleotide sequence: TGTGCCAGTAGTATTCCGACGAAACACAGTCTTAGGAGGGAGACCCAGTACTTC. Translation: CASSIPTKHSLRRETQYF.

CDR3 nucleotides: TGTGCCAGCAGCTATACGAGCGGGAGTTACGATGAGCAGTTCTTC. Translating gives CASSYTSGSYDEQFF. V is TRBV11-2 and J is TRBJ2-1; 8 nucleotides agree with TRBD2. The germline V gene has CDR1 SGHAT and CDR2 FQNNGV. Unmatched junction bases numbered 10, after V lost 4 bases and J lost 8 bases. The CDR3 consists of 15 residues.

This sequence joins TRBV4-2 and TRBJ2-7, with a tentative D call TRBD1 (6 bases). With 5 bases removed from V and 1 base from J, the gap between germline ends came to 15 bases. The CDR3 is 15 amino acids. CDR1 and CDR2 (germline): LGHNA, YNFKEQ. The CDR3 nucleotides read TGTGCCAGCAGCTTGGGGGCCGGACCTTCCTACGAGCAGTACTTC. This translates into CASSLGAGPSYEQYF.

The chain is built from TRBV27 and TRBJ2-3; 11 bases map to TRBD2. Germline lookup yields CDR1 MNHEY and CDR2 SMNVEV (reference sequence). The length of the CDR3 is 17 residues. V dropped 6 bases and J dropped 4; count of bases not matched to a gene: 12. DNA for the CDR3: TGTGCCAGCAGACCCACTCATACTAGCGGGAGACCAGATACGCAGTATTTT. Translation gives CASRPTHTSGRPDTQYF.

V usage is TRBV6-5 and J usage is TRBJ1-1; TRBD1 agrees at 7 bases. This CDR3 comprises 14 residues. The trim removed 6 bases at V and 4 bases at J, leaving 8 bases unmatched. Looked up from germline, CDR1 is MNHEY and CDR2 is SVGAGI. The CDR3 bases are TGTGCCAGCAGCTCCCCGACAGGGACCACTGAAGCTTTCTTT. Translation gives CASSSPTGTTEAFF.

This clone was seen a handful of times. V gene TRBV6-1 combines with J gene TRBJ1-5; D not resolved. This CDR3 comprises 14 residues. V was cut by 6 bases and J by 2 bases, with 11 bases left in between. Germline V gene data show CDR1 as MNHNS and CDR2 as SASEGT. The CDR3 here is CASRRAGGNQPQHF. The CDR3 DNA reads TGTGCCAGCAGGAGGGCGGGTGGCAATCAGCCCCAGCATTTT.

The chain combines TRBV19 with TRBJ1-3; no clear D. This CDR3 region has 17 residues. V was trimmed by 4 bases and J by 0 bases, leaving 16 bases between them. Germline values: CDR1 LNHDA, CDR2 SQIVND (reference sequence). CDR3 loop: CASSSLDRVSSGNTIYF. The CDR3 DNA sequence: TGTGCCAGTAGTAGTCTCGATCGGGTCTCCTCTGGAAACACCATATATTTT.

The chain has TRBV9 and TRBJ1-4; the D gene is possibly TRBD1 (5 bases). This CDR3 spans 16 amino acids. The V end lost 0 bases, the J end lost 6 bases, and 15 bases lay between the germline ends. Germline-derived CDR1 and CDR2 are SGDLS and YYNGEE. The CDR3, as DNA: TGTGCCAGCAGCGTAGGACTCCAGGGTAGGGATGAAAAACTGTTTTTT. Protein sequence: CASSVGLQGRDEKLFF.

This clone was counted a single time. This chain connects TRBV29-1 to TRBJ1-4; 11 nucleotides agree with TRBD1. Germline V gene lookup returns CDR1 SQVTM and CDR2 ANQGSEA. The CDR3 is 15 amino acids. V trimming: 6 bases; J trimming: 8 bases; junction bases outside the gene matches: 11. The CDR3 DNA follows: TGCAGCGTCCTACCCCCGGGACAGGGGGGCGAAAAACTGTTTTTT. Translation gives CSVLPPGQGGEKLFF.

In nucleotides, the CDR3 is TGTGCCAGCAGCCCCTTAGGGCTAGCGGCCTACAATGAGCAGTTCTTC. It specifies CASSPLGLAAYNEQFF. The chain combines TRBV7-8 with TRBJ2-1; 7 bases line up with TRBD2. The V and J ends lost 5 bases and 2 bases, in that order; junction bases with no gene match: 9. This CDR3 spans 16 amino acids. Germline-derived CDR1 and CDR2 are SGHVS and FQNEAQ. The full variable domain, with the rest looked up from reference TRBV7-8 and TRBJ2-1, is GAGVSQSPRYKVAKRGQDVALRCDPISGHVSLFWYQQALGQGPEFLTYFQNEAQLDKSGLPSDRFFAERPEGSVSTLKIQRTQQEDSAVYLCASSPLGLAAYNEQFFGPGTRLTVL.

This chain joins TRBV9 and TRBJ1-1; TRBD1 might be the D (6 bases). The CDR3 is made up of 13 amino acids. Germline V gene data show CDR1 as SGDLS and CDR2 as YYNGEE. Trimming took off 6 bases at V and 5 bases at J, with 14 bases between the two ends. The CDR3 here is CASTSRGATEAFF. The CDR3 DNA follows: TGTGCCAGCACCTCACGGGGGGCGACTGAAGCTTTCTTT.

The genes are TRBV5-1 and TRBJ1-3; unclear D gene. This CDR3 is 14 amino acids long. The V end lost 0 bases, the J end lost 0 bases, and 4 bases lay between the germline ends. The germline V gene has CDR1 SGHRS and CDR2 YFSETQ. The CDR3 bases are TGCGCCAGCAGCTTGGAGAACTCTGGAAACACCATATATTTT. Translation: CASSLENSGNTIYF.

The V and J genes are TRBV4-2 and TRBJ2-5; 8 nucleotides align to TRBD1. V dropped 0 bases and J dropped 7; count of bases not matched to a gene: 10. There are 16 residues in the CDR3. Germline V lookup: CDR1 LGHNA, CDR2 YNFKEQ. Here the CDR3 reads CASSQEATGADGTQYF. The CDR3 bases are TGTGCCAGCAGCCAAGAGGCGACAGGGGCAGATGGGACCCAGTACTTC.

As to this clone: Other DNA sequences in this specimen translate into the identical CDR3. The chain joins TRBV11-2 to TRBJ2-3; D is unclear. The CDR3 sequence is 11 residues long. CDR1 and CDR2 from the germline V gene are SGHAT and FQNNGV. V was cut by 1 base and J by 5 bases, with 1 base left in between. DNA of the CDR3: TGTGCCAGCAGCTTAGGAGATACGCAGTATTTT. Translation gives CASSLGDTQYF.

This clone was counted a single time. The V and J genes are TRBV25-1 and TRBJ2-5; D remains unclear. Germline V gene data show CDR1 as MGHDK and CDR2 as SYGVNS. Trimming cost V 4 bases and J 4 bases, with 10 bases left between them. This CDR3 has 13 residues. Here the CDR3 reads CASSALAGETQYF. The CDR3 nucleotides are TGTGCCAGCAGTGCCCTGGCCGGAGAGACCCAGTACTTC.

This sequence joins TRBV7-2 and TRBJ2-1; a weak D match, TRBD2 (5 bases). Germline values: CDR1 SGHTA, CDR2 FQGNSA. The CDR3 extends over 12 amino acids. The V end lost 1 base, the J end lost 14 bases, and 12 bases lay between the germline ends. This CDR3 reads CASSLDAVEEFF. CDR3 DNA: TGTGCCAGCAGCTTAGATGCGGTGGAGGAGTTCTTC.

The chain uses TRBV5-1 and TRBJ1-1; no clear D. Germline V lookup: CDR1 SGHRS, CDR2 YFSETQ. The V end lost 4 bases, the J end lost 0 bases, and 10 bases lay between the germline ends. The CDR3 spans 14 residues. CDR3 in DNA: TGCGCCAGCAGCATCGGGGAATTGAACACTGAAGCTTTCTTT. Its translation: CASSIGELNTEAFF.

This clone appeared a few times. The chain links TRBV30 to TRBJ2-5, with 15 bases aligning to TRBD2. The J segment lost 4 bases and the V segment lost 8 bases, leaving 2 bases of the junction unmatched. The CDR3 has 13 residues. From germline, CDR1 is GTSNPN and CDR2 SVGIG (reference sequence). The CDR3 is CAAGLAGGETQYF. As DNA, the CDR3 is TGTGCCGCGGGACTAGCGGGGGGAGAGACCCAGTACTTC.

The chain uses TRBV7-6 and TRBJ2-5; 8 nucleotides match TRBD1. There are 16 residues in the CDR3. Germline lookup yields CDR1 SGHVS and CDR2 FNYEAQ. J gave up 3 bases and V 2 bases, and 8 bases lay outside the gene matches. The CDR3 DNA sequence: TGTGCCAGCAGCTTAAGAGGACAGGGTGGTAAAGAGACCCAGTACTTC. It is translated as CASSLRGQGGKETQYF.

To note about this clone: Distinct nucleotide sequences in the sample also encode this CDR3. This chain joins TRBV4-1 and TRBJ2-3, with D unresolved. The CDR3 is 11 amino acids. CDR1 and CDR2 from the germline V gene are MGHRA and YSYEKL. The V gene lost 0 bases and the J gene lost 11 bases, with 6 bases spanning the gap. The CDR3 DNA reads TGCGCCAGCAGCCAAGACTTCGTGCAGTATTTT. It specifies CASSQDFVQYF.